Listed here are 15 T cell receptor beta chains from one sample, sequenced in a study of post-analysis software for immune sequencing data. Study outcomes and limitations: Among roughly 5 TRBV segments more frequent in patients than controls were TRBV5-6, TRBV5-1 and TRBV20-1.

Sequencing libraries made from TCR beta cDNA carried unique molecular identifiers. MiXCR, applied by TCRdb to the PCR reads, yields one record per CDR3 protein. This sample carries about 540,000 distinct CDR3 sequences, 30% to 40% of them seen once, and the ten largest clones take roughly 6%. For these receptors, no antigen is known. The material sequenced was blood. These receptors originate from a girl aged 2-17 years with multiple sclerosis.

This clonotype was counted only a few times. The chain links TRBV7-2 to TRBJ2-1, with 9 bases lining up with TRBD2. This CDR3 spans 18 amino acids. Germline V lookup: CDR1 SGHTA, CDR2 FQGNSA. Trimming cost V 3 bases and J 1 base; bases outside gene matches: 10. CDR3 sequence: CASSLPASGIYSYNEQFF. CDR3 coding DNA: TGTGCCAGCAGCTTGCCCGCTAGCGGGATATATTCCTACAATGAGCAGTTCTTC.

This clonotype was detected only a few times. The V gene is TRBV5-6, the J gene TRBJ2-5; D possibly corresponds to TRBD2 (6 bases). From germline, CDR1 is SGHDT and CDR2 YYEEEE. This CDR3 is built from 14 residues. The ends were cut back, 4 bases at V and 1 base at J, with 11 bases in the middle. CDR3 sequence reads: CASSGPGVQETQYF. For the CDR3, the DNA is TGTGCCAGCAGCGGGCCGGGGGTCCAAGAGACCCAGTACTTC. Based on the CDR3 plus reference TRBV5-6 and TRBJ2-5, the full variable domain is DAGVTQSPTHLIKTRGQQVTLRCSPKSGHDTVSWYQQALGQGPQFIFQYYEEEERQRGNFPDRFSGHQFPNYSSELNVNALLLGDSALYLCASSGPGVQETQYFGPGTRLLVL.

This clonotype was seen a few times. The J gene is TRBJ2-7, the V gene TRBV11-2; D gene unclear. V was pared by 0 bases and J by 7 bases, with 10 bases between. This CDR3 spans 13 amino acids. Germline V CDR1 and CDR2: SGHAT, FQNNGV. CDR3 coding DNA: TGTGCCAGCAGCTTAGAGTGGGGTGGGGAGCAGTACTTC. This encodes CASSLEWGGEQYF.

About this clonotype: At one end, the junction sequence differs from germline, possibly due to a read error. The CDR3 sequence: CASSQGLANTDTRYF. Written as DNA, the CDR3 is TGCGCCAGCAGCCAGGGACTAGCGAATACAGATACGCGGTATTTT. The chain has TRBV4-1 and TRBJ2-3; 10 bases are a match to TRBD2. Germline V gives CDR1 MGHRA, CDR2 YSYEKL. The CDR3 is made up of 15 amino acids.

The CDR3 is CSVDVGTSFNEQFF. CDR3 DNA sequence: TGCAGCGTTGACGTCGGGACTAGCTTCAATGAGCAGTTCTTC. The chain couples TRBV29-1 to TRBJ2-1; 9 nucleotides line up with TRBD2. V was clipped by 3 bases and J by 6 bases; unmatched bases: 6. CDR3 length: 14 amino acids. Per the germline V gene, CDR1 is SQVTM and CDR2 is ANQGSEA.

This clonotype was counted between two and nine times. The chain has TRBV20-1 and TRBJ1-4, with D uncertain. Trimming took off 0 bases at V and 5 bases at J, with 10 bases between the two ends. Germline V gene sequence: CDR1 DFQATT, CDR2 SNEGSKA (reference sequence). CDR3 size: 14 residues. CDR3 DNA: TGCAGTGCTAGAGATGGCGGACCAAATGAAAAACTGTTTTTT. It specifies CSARDGGPNEKLFF.

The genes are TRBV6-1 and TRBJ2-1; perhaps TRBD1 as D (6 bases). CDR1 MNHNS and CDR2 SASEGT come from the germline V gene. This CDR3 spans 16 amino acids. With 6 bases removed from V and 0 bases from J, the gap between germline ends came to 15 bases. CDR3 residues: CASRQQGARSYNEQFF. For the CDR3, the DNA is TGTGCCAGCAGGCAACAGGGAGCACGCTCCTACAATGAGCAGTTCTTC.

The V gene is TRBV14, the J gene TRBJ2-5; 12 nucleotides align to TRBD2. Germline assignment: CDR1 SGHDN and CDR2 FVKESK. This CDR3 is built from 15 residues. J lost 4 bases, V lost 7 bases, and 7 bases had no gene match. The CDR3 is CASNLAGGPGETQYF. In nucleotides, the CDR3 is TGTGCCAGCAACCTAGCGGGGGGGCCGGGAGAGACCCAGTACTTC.

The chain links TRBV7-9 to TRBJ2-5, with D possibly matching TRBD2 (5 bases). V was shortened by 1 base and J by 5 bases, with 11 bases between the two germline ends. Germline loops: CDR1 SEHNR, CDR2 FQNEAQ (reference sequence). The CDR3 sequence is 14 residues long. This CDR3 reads CASSLVTRGETQYF. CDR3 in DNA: TGTGCCAGCAGCTTAGTTACTAGAGGGGAGACCCAGTACTTC.

The DNA of the CDR3 is TGTGCCATCAGTGACTTTCAGGGGGCTGAAGCTTTCTTT. Its translation: CAISDFQGAEAFF. This chain joins TRBV10-3 and TRBJ1-1; TRBD1 matches 7 bases. Germline V gives CDR1 ENHRY, CDR2 SYGVKD. This CDR3 is built from 13 residues. V shed 3 bases and J 6 bases; nucleotides not matched to a gene: 4.

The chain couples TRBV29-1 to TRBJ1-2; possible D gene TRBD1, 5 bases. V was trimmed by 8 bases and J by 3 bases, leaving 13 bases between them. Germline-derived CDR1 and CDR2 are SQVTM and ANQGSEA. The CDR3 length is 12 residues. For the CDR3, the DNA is TGCAGCATCCGAAGAGGGGACTATGGCTACACCTTC. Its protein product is CSIRRGDYGYTF.

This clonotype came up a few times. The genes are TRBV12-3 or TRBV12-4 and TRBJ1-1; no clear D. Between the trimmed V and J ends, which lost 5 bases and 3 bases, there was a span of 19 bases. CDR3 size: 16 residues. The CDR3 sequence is CASSPKRPTRDTEAFF. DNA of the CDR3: TGTGCCAGCAGTCCGAAAAGGCCTACGAGGGACACTGAAGCTTTCTTT.

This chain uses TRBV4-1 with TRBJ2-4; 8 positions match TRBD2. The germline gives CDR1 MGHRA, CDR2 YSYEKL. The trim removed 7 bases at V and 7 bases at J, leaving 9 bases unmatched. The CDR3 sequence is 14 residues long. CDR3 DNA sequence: TGCGCCAGCACTCCGACGGGAGGGAAGAACATTCAGTACTTC. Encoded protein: CASTPTGGKNIQYF.

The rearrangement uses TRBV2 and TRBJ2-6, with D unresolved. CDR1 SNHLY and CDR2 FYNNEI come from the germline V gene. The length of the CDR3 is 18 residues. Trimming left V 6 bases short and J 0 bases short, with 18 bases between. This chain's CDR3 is CASRASPGYRSGANVLTF. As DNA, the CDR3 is TGTGCCAGCAGAGCAAGTCCAGGCTACCGCTCTGGGGCCAACGTCCTGACTTTC.

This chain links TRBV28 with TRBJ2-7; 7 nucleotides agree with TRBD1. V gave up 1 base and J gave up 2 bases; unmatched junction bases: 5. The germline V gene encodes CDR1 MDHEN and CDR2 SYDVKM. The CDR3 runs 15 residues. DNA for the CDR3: TGTGCCAGCAGTTTATCGGGGACAGCTACCTACGAGCAGTACTTC. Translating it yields CASSLSGTATYEQYF.